Each of the 25 T cell receptor beta chains below was sequenced from the same sample in a study of beta chain features in type 1 diabetes. Overall study findings and caveats: When Type 1 diabetes patients were examined, their TCRB CDR3s proved moderately but significantly shorter in all four CD4+ subsets.

These receptors are not linked to any known antigen. The whole isolated RNA underwent reverse transcription, so sequencing captured expressed TCRB transcripts. Method: immunoSEQ multiplex PCR; TCRdb's copy keeps in-frame clones and lacks some. The sample comprises around 300,000 clones, approximately 15% of which are singletons, and 0.015% to 0.017% rests with the top ten. Sequences were obtained from naive CD4+ T cells from blood. All receptors come from a man between 18 and 35 years old with type 1 diabetes.

This clone was counted a few times. V and J are TRBV30 and TRBJ1-2; 8 nucleotides align to TRBD1. After removal of 5 bases from V and 4 bases from J, the junction contained 12 bases not matched to a gene. The germline V gene encodes CDR1 GTSNPN and CDR2 SVGIG (reference sequence). This CDR3 has 15 residues. The CDR3: CAWADRDRQGYGYTF. The CDR3 DNA reads as TGTGCCTGGGCCGACCGGGACAGGCAGGGCTATGGCTACACCTTC. The full variable domain, rest sourced from reference TRBV30 and TRBJ1-2, is SQTIHQWPATLVQPVGSPLSLECTVEGTSNPNLYWYRQAAGRGLQLLFYSVGIGQISSEVPQNLSASRPQDRQFILSSKKLLLSDSGFYLCAWADRDRQGYGYTFGSGTRLTVV.

In this sample, this clone turned up a few times. This chain connects TRBV27 to TRBJ1-6; D remains ambiguous. This CDR3 comprises 15 residues. CDR1 and CDR2 (germline): MNHEY, SMNVEV (reference sequence). V shed 4 bases and J shed 6 bases, with 13 bases lying between them. CDR3 amino acids: CASSWIAAGNSPLHF. CDR3 bases: TGTGCCAGCAGTTGGATTGCCGCGGGTAATTCACCCCTCCACTTT.

This clone has only a few counts. CDR3: CASSFGQGTKDTQYF. CDR3 nucleotide sequence: TGCGCCAGCAGCTTCGGACAGGGCACCAAAGATACGCAGTATTTT. This chain uses TRBV5-1 with TRBJ2-3; 8 bases are shared with TRBD1. The junction had 7 bases not matched to a gene; V was cut back by 2 bases and J by 5 bases. Germline CDR1 and CDR2: SGHRS and YFSETQ. This CDR3 contains 15 residues.

This sequence joins TRBV7-8 and TRBJ1-5, with 8 bases aligning to TRBD1. In germline, CDR1 is SGHVS, CDR2 FQNEAQ. V dropped 3 bases and J dropped 2; count of bases not matched to a gene: 12. The CDR3 covers 18 residues. This chain's CDR3 is CASSLIRGRKGGNQPQHF. The CDR3 nucleotides are TGTGCCAGCAGCTTGATCAGGGGGCGTAAAGGGGGCAATCAGCCCCAGCATTTT.

This clone showed up just a few times. The chain combines TRBV19 with TRBJ1-5; the D gene is possibly TRBD1 (5 bases). Germline V gene sequence: CDR1 LNHDA, CDR2 SQIVND (reference sequence). V was pared by 7 bases and J by 3 bases, with 7 bases between. This CDR3 contains 12 residues. The CDR3 coding sequence is TGTGCCAGTACAGGGTTCAATCAGCCCCAGCATTTT. Its protein product is CASTGFNQPQHF. The variable domain in full, with the rest retrieved from reference TRBV19 and TRBJ1-5, is DGGITQSPKYLFRKEGQNVTLSCEQNLNHDAMYWYRQDPGQGLRLIYYSQIVNDFQKGDIAEGYSVSREKKESFPLTVTSAQKNPTAFYLCASTGFNQPQHFGDGTRLSIL.

There are a few counts of this clone. The CDR3 spells CASSSKGTSGSYEQYF. CDR3 DNA: TGTGCCAGCAGCTCCAAAGGGACTAGCGGGAGTTACGAGCAGTACTTC. The gene calls are TRBV4-2 and TRBJ2-7, with 14 bases that match TRBD2. The V gene's germline CDR1 is LGHNA and CDR2 YNFKEQ. V was pared by 5 bases and J by 4 bases, with 7 bases of the junction left unmatched. There are 16 residues in the CDR3.

The rearrangement uses TRBV7-9 and TRBJ1-2; D gene unclear. Germline CDR1 and CDR2: SEHNR and FQNEAQ (reference sequence). The CDR3 runs to 18 residues. Trimming took off 5 bases at V and 7 bases at J, with 29 bases between the two ends. As DNA, the CDR3 is TGTGCCAGCAGCGCATCCGGGCCGAAAATAAGGAGCGGCCTTGGCTACACCTTC. Translation: CASSASGPKIRSGLGYTF.

The gene calls are TRBV28 and TRBJ2-7; 12 bases are shared with TRBD2. CDR1 is MDHEN, CDR2 SYDVKM, per germline. The CDR3 runs 15 residues. The V gene end was trimmed by 6 bases and the J gene end by 0 bases; junction bases not matched to a gene: 3. The CDR3 bases are TGTGCCAGCAGCCCGACTAGCGGGGGCTCCTACGAGCAGTACTTC. Protein sequence: CASSPTSGGSYEQYF.

The chain links TRBV27 to TRBJ2-7; D may be TRBD1 (7 bases). Germline V CDR1 and CDR2: MNHEY, SMNVEV (reference sequence). This CDR3 comprises 15 residues. The ends were cut back, 6 bases at V and 2 bases at J, with 17 bases in the middle. In DNA, the CDR3 is TGTGCCAGCAGGAACAGGGGACTCCTTCCCTACGAGCAGTACTTC. This gives the protein CASRNRGLLPYEQYF.

The V call is TRBV6-5, the J call TRBJ2-4; 7 positions match TRBD1. The CDR3 consists of 15 residues. The V and J ends lost 0 bases and 2 bases, in that order; junction bases with no gene match: 1. CDR1 is MNHEY, CDR2 SVGAGI, per germline. CDR3 loop: CASSYSGQTKNIQYF. The CDR3, as DNA: TGTGCCAGCAGTTACTCGGGACAGACCAAAAACATTCAGTACTTC.

CDR3 region: CASSYSAGGNEQFF. The CDR3, as DNA: TGTGCCAGCAGTTACTCCGCGGGGGGGAATGAGCAGTTCTTC. The chain employs TRBV6-5 and TRBJ2-1; 9 nucleotides line up with TRBD2. The CDR3 totals 14 residues. From germline, CDR1 is MNHEY and CDR2 SVGAGI. Trimming at V came to 0 bases and at J to 7 bases, leaving 1 base not matched to a gene.

The table lists this clone with a few counts. The chain carries TRBV29-1 and TRBJ2-5; TRBD1 is a possible D gene (6 bases). Germline CDR1 is SQVTM and CDR2 is ANQGSEA. CDR3 length equals 13 residues. The germline V and J ends were trimmed by 7 bases and 5 bases, with 17 bases remaining between them. In nucleotides, the CDR3 is TGCAGCGCACGGAAGGGACAAAGGGAGACCCAGTACTTC. Translation gives CSARKGQRETQYF.

The chain joins TRBV9 to TRBJ1-6; D not certain. The CDR3 consists of 14 residues. Germline V gene data show CDR1 as SGDLS and CDR2 as YYNGEE. Trimming cost V 3 bases and J 9 bases, with 13 bases left between them. The CDR3 DNA follows: TGTGCCAGCAGCGGGGAGGCAGGAACTTCACCCCTCCACTTT. This translates into CASSGEAGTSPLHF.

This clone appeared a few times. The chain joins TRBV28 to TRBJ2-5; no firm D call. This CDR3 is built from 11 residues. CDR1 and CDR2 from the germline V gene are MDHEN and SYDVKM. V was cut by 7 bases and J by 2 bases, with 5 bases left in between. This CDR3 reads CASKRQETQYF. The CDR3 nucleotides are TGTGCCAGCAAACGGCAAGAGACCCAGTACTTC.

The table lists this clone with a few counts. The V and J genes are TRBV5-6 and TRBJ2-2, with 7 bases fitting TRBD2. The germline gives CDR1 SGHDT, CDR2 YYEEEE. This CDR3 has 15 amino acids. CDR3 loop: CAHLLGGWVTGELFF. The CDR3 coding sequence is TGTGCGCACCTCTTGGGGGGGTGGGTCACCGGGGAGCTGTTTTTT.

The table lists this clone with a few counts. This rearrangement joins TRBV30 to TRBJ2-1, with D tentatively TRBD1 (6 bases). Per the germline V gene, CDR1 is GTSNPN and CDR2 is SVGIG (reference sequence). This CDR3 has 14 amino acids. Trimming removed 6 bases from V and 0 bases from J, with 12 bases in between. CDR3 sequence (DNA): TGTGCCTGCCCCACAGGGACCTCCTACAATGAGCAGTTCTTC. Translated: CACPTGTSYNEQFF.

This clone was recorded a few times. This chain connects TRBV28 to TRBJ2-7, with D possibly being TRBD1 (7 bases). Germline CDR1 is MDHEN and CDR2 is SYDVKM. There are 13 residues in the CDR3. With 5 bases removed from V and 7 bases from J, the gap between germline ends came to 15 bases. The CDR3 DNA reads as TGTGCCAGCAGTGGCACAGGGGCGGGGGAGCAGTACTTC. Its translation: CASSGTGAGEQYF.

This chain connects TRBV30 to TRBJ1-5; 9 bases are a match to TRBD1. Germline values: CDR1 GTSNPN, CDR2 SVGIG (reference sequence). The CDR3 covers 15 residues. The ends lost 0 bases at V and 7 bases at J; junction bases unmatched: 7. The DNA of the CDR3 is TGTGCCTGGAGTGTGGGACAGGGAAGGAGACAGCCCCAGCATTTT. Translating gives CAWSVGQGRRQPQHF.

There are a few counts of this clone. DNA for the CDR3: TGTGCCAGCGGGGGCTGGACAGGGGATGAAAAACTGTTTTTT. Its protein product is CASGGWTGDEKLFF. V gene TRBV28 combines with J gene TRBJ1-4; 9 nucleotides match TRBD1. Germline V gene data show CDR1 as MDHEN and CDR2 as SYDVKM. With V trimmed by 8 bases and J by 6 bases, 7 bases remained unmatched. The length of the CDR3 is 14 residues.

The gene calls are TRBV28 and TRBJ2-1; 9 bases match TRBD1. V shed 6 bases, J shed 9 bases, and the junction held 6 bases outside the gene matches. The CDR3 is 13 residues long. Germline V lookup: CDR1 MDHEN, CDR2 SYDVKM. CDR3 sequence: CASRLTGGIEQFF. The CDR3, as DNA: TGTGCCAGCAGGCTGACAGGGGGAATTGAGCAGTTCTTC.

This clone was detected a few times. The chain is built from TRBV29-1 and TRBJ1-3; D uncertain. There are 13 residues in the CDR3. The V gene's germline CDR1 is SQVTM and CDR2 ANQGSEA. Trimming took off 6 bases at V and 0 bases at J, with 9 bases between the two ends. CDR3 amino acids: CSVYGSSGNTIYF. The DNA of the CDR3 is TGCAGCGTCTACGGGAGCTCTGGAAACACCATATATTTT.

The rearrangement links TRBV15 to TRBJ1-1; a weak D match, TRBD1 (5 bases). CDR1 is LNHNV, CDR2 YYDKDF, per germline (reference sequence). CDR3 length equals 15 residues. V was clipped by 0 bases and J by 4 bases, with 12 bases between them. The CDR3 DNA is TGTGCCACCAGCAGAGATCTGAGGGGAGGCACTGAAGCTTTCTTT. The encoded protein is CATSRDLRGGTEAFF.

The chain employs TRBV5-4 and TRBJ2-1; TRBD2 might be the D (7 bases). CDR3 length: 13 amino acids. The V gene's germline CDR1 is SGHNT and CDR2 YYREEE (reference sequence). The V gene lost 3 bases and the J gene lost 14 bases, with 18 bases spanning the gap. The CDR3 DNA is TGTGCCAGCAGCTCAACACCCAGGGAGGGGGAGTTCTTC. It specifies CASSSTPREGEFF. The entire variable domain, with the rest obtained from reference TRBV5-4 and TRBJ2-1, is as follows: ETGVTQSPTHLIKTRGQQVTLRCSSQSGHNTVSWYQQALGQGPQFIFQYYREEENGRGNFPPRFSGLQFPNYSSELNVNALELDDSALYLCASSSTPREGEFFGPGTRLTVL.

The chain joins TRBV6-1 to TRBJ1-1; 10 positions match TRBD1. The CDR3 has 16 residues. V shed 4 bases, J shed 5 bases, and the junction held 10 bases outside the gene matches. In germline, CDR1 is MNHNS, CDR2 SASEGT. CDR3 sequence reads: CASSAGTGASWTEAFF. DNA for the CDR3: TGTGCCAGCAGTGCCGGGACAGGGGCGTCTTGGACTGAAGCTTTCTTT.

There are a few counts of this clone. The chain employs TRBV23-1 and TRBJ2-5; 9 bases align to TRBD2. TRBV23-1 is filed as an ORF, its function uncertain. The CDR3 consists of 16 residues. J gave up 3 bases and V 2 bases, and 7 bases lay outside the gene matches. The CDR3 coding sequence is TGCGCCAGCAGTCAACCAAGCGGGAGGAAGAAAGAGACCCAGTACTTC. The encoded protein is CASSQPSGRKKETQYF.